This T cell receptor (beta chain) was sequenced during a study of beta chain features in type 1 diabetes. Study-level points and caveats: Whether TCRB rearrangement is influenced by HLA type was left unresolved in this analysis. For Type 1 diabetes patients, all four CD4+ subsets carried TCRB CDR3s that were moderately but significantly shorter. Individuals with type 1 diabetes displayed fewer insertions and more deletions at VDJ junctions.

This clone was seen a handful of times. Antigen unknown. This CDR3 contains 16 residues. In germline, CDR1 is GTSNPN, CDR2 SVGIG (reference sequence). V was shortened by 1 base and J by 1 base, with 14 bases between the two germline ends. Expressed TCRB transcripts got sequenced, as all isolated RNA was reverse transcribed. Average reads for naive, central memory and regulatory T cell samples were roughly 3.4 million. Sequencing used immunoSEQ multiplex PCR; TCRdb keeps in-frame clones, though not all of them. The sample carries hundreds of thousands of clones, about an eighth recorded once. The rearrangement uses TRBV30 and TRBJ1-3, with TRBD1 as a possible D gene (5 bases). The sequencing input was naive CD4+ T cells from blood. The clonotype comes from a man in his late teens or twenties with type 1 diabetes. CDR3 region: CAWSGTGGASGNTIYF. The CDR3 coding sequence is TGTGCCTGGAGTGGGACTGGTGGGGCTTCTGGAAACACCATATATTTT.